Following are 10 T cell receptor beta chains from one sample sequenced in a study of T-cell reconstitution after alpha-beta-depleted transplantation in children. Unique molecular identifiers were built into the TCRbeta library. TCRdb reprocessed the PCR reads via MiXCR and lists one record per CDR3 protein. The sample holds about a million distinct CDR3 sequences, about 29% seen once. The sample here was PBMCs, mostly from graft donor cells, taken 360 days after TCRalphabeta/CD19-depleted stem cell transplant. The receptors were gathered from a boy less than two years old who had a stem cell transplant for SCID, so the T cells may come from the graft donor.

V is TRBV28 and J is TRBJ1-1; 8 positions match TRBD1. CDR1 and CDR2 (germline): MDHEN, SYDVKM. This CDR3 region has 12 residues. The V gene end was trimmed by 1 base and the J gene end by 11 bases; junction bases not matched to a gene: 3. The CDR3 reads CASSLSPGGAFF. The CDR3 DNA follows: TGTGCCAGCAGTTTATCCCCAGGGGGCGCTTTCTTT.

This clonotype was observed at least ten times. The gene calls are TRBV6-5 and TRBJ2-1; D could derive from TRBD1 or TRBD2 (6 bases each). The V end lost 1 base, the J end lost 5 bases, and 12 bases lay between the germline ends. The CDR3 covers 15 residues. CDR1 MNHEY and CDR2 SVGAGI come from the germline V gene. CDR3 nucleotides: TGTGCCAGCAGTTACTGGCGGGACACAGACAATGAGCAGTTCTTC. This encodes CASSYWRDTDNEQFF.

The genes are TRBV20-1 and TRBJ1-2; D remains ambiguous. Germline CDR1 reads DFQATT; CDR2 reads SNEGSKA (reference sequence). V gave up 3 bases and J gave up 1 base, with 6 bases separating them. The CDR3 has 12 residues. The DNA for the CDR3 is TGCAGTGCTAGCGACCTTAACTATGGCTACACCTTC. Protein: CSASDLNYGYTF.

This clonotype was detected a few times. The chain has TRBV20-1 and TRBJ2-5, with 7 bases identical to TRBD2. Trimming took 3 bases from V and 0 from J; bases not matched to a gene: 7. CDR3 length equals 15 residues. Germline V gene sequence: CDR1 DFQATT, CDR2 SNEGSKA (reference sequence). The CDR3 DNA reads as TGCAGTGCTAGTCCGCGGGGGTGGGACCAAGAGACCCAGTACTTC. It specifies CSASPRGWDQETQYF.

The chain links TRBV20-1 to TRBJ1-1; D perhaps matches TRBD1 (5 bases). The germline V and J ends were trimmed by 3 bases and 8 bases, with 16 bases remaining between them. The CDR3 extends over 13 amino acids. CDR1 is DFQATT and CDR2 is SNEGSKA in the germline V gene (reference sequence). This chain's CDR3 is CSASLGLEREAFF. Here the CDR3 DNA reads TGCAGTGCTAGCCTGGGACTGGAGAGGGAAGCTTTCTTT.

This clonotype was observed a handful of times. V usage is TRBV20-1 and J usage is TRBJ2-1; D may be TRBD2 (6 bases). With 3 bases removed from V and 3 bases from J, the gap between germline ends came to 12 bases. Germline lookup yields CDR1 DFQATT and CDR2 SNEGSKA (reference sequence). The CDR3 is 14 residues long. The CDR3 loop is CSASARGHYNEQFF. The CDR3 nucleotides are TGCAGTGCTAGTGCGCGGGGTCACTACAATGAGCAGTTCTTC.

There are a few counts of this clonotype. The gene calls are TRBV7-8 and TRBJ2-5; tentatively, D is TRBD1 or TRBD2 (5 bases each). Trimming took 5 bases from V and 2 from J, leaving 12 bases between them. Germline CDR1 reads SGHVS; CDR2 reads FQNEAQ. The CDR3 spans 14 residues. The CDR3 here is CASSEGRVQETQYF. The CDR3 region has the DNA TGTGCCAGCAGCGAGGGACGGGTACAAGAGACCCAGTACTTC.

The chain carries TRBV5-1 and TRBJ1-1, with 9 nucleotides matching TRBD1. This CDR3 contains 13 residues. The trim removed 4 bases at V and 8 bases at J, leaving 6 bases unmatched. Germline V lookup: CDR1 SGHRS, CDR2 YFSETQ. The chain's CDR3 is CASSGYRGREAFF. CDR3 coding DNA: TGCGCCAGCAGCGGTTACAGGGGGCGCGAAGCTTTCTTT.

The V gene is TRBV15, the J gene TRBJ1-1; D is uncertain. With 3 bases removed from V and 4 bases from J, the gap between germline ends came to 15 bases. Germline loops: CDR1 LNHNV, CDR2 YYDKDF (reference sequence). The CDR3 extends over 15 amino acids. DNA of the CDR3: TGTGCCACCAGCAGCAGTATAACCTGGGGCACTGAAGCTTTCTTT. Translating it yields CATSSSITWGTEAFF.

The rearrangement uses TRBV18 and TRBJ1-1, with D possibly TRBD1 on 5 matching bases. There are 16 residues in the CDR3. The V end was cut by 3 bases, the J end by 0 bases, with 14 bases between. CDR1 and CDR2 (germline): KGHSH, LQKENI. CDR3 loop: CASSPLRTGVNTEAFF. The CDR3 DNA follows: TGTGCCAGCTCACCGCTCAGAACAGGAGTGAACACTGAAGCTTTCTTT.